Included here is one TCR beta chain sequence, with context. No antigen is known for it. Per germline, CDR1 SGDLS and CDR2 YYNGEE. J gave up 0 bases and V 3 bases, and 8 bases lay outside the gene matches. CDR3 length: 18 amino acids. The PCR made use of 60 Vbeta and 13 Jbeta primers. The assay was immunoSEQ multiplex PCR, and TCRdb's table has in-frame clones only and misses some. In the table there are about 160,000 clones, 80% to 90% of which are singletons. The sample belongs to a study of cytomegalovirus exposure and HLA in healthy donors. Study-level findings and limits: A later analysis found that most CMV-associated TCR beta chains appeared HLA-restricted. In a later analysis, HLA-associated TCR beta chains were more clonally expanded than equally common others.

The source of this sequence is a middle-aged man in good health and CMV-seropositive. The sample was PBMCs. The rearrangement joins TRBV9 to TRBJ2-6, with TRBD1 matching 8 bases. This chain's CDR3 is CASSEFTGGNSGANVLTF. The CDR3 DNA follows: TGTGCCAGCAGCGAATTCACAGGGGGAAACTCTGGGGCCAACGTCCTGACTTTC. The full variable domain, in which reference TRBV9 and TRBJ2-6 provide the parts outside the CDR3, is DSGVTQTPKHLITATGQRVTLRCSPRSGDLSVYWYQQSLDQGLQFLIQYYNGEERAKGNILERFSAQQFPDLHSELNLSSLELGDSALYFCASSEFTGGNSGANVLTFGAGSRLTVL.